Included here is one T cell receptor beta chain sequence, with context. Its antigen is as yet unknown. These data come from a study of T cells in narcolepsy. About the research overall: Healthy controls were enrolled alongside patients with narcolepsy type 1 or type 2. The study, taken as a whole, reports: Healthy controls reportedly lacked the autoreactive clonotypes serially found in patients' blood. HCRT-specific and TRIB2-specific autoreactive clonotypes appeared among same-patient CSF and blood CD4+ clonotypes.

Profiled with immunoSEQ multiplex PCR; TCRdb holds only in-frame clones, not every one. The sample includes about 32,000 clones, roughly three quarters seen only once; the top ten take about 4%. The sequenced sample consisted of memory (CD45RA-) CD4+ T cells from blood. The origin of this receptor is a human donor in good health.

This chain's CDR3 is CASSPQAQETQYF. For the CDR3, the DNA is TGTGCCAGCAGCCCGCAGGCACAAGAGACCCAGTACTTC. The V call is TRBV11-3, the J call TRBJ2-5; no firm D call. The V and J ends lost 5 bases and 2 bases respectively, with 9 bases between them. Germline-derived CDR1 and CDR2 are SGHNT and YENEEA. The CDR3 runs to 13 residues.